These 18 T cell receptor beta chains were sequenced from one sample in a study of early T cells in non-severe SARS-CoV-2 infection. In TCRdb, the 5' RACE reads were re-called with MiXCR into one record per CDR3 protein. In the table there are around 55,000 distinct CDR3 sequences, roughly an eighth of which are singletons. The source material was whole blood. The receptors here all came from an adult who was a healthcare worker with PCR-confirmed SARS-CoV-2 infection or an uninfected control (not recorded which).

A word on this clonotype: Being one base from a much bigger clone, this may be a read error. The rearrangement links TRBV7-9 to TRBJ2-5; D is unresolved. This CDR3 contains 13 residues. The germline CDR1 and CDR2 sequences are SEHNR and FQNEAQ (reference sequence). CDR3 sequence (DNA): TGTGTCAGCAGCTCGCGAGGCCAAGAGACCCAGTACTTC. This codes for CVSSSRGQETQYF.

This clonotype was detected a few times. The chain combines TRBV11-2 with TRBJ2-3; TRBD1 might be the D (5 bases). Trimming took off 6 bases at V and 4 bases at J, with 14 bases between the two ends. Germline assignment: CDR1 SGHAT and CDR2 FQNNGV. The CDR3 has 14 amino acids. In DNA, the CDR3 is TGTGCCAGCAGAGACCAAAGGGGCGCAGATACGCAGTATTTT. Translating gives CASRDQRGADTQYF.

J is TRBJ2-7 and V is TRBV29-1; 7 positions match TRBD1. After removal of 0 bases from V and 3 bases from J, the junction contained 8 bases not matched to a gene. CDR3 size: 15 residues. Germline V CDR1 and CDR2: SQVTM, ANQGSEA. Here the CDR3 DNA reads TGCAGCGTTGAAGATCAGGCGAGGGGGCTCTACGAGCAGTACTTC. The encoded protein is CSVEDQARGLYEQYF.

This clonotype was recorded at least ten times. The chain links TRBV7-9 to TRBJ2-7; possibly TRBD2 for D (6 bases). Looked up from germline, CDR1 is SEHNR and CDR2 is FQNEAQ (reference sequence). This CDR3 is built from 15 residues. Trimming cost V 0 bases and J 1 base, with 10 bases left between them. The CDR3 sequence is CASSLAYGGSYEQYF. The CDR3 nucleotides read TGTGCCAGCAGCTTAGCATATGGGGGGTCCTACGAGCAGTACTTC.

Ten or more counts support this clonotype. The gene calls are TRBV4-2 and TRBJ2-1; 7 nucleotides agree with TRBD2. The germline gives CDR1 LGHNA, CDR2 YNFKEQ. Trimming took 2 bases from V and 4 from J; bases not matched to a gene: 8. The length of the CDR3 is 16 residues. CDR3 nucleotides: TGTGCCAGCAGCCAAAGGAGCGGGATAGGATACAATGAGCAGTTCTTC. Amino acid sequence: CASSQRSGIGYNEQFF.

This clonotype was observed at least ten times. J is TRBJ2-7 and V is TRBV11-2; 9 bases are shared with TRBD2. V lost 4 bases to trimming and J lost 2 bases; unmatched junction nucleotides: 3. There are 14 residues in the CDR3. Germline V gene lookup returns CDR1 SGHAT and CDR2 FQNNGV. DNA for the CDR3: TGTGCCAGCAGCTATCGACTAGCGGCCTACGAGCAGTACTTC. Amino acid sequence: CASSYRLAAYEQYF.

The table lists this clonotype with many counts. This rearrangement joins TRBV6-5 to TRBJ2-2, with 7 bases that match TRBD1. CDR1 and CDR2 (germline): MNHEY, SVGAGI. This CDR3 contains 12 residues. CDR3 loop: CGTTGLAGELFF. CDR3 bases: TGTGGCACGACAGGGCTAGCCGGGGAGCTGTTTTTT.

The chain combines TRBV9 with TRBJ1-1, with a possible D match to TRBD1 (5 bases). Trimming removed 0 bases at V and 0 bases at J, with 9 bases between. Germline V gene sequence: CDR1 SGDLS, CDR2 YYNGEE. The CDR3 is 15 residues long. The CDR3 DNA is TGTGCCAGCAGCGTAGGTCCAGGGCTGAACACTGAAGCTTTCTTT. It codes for CASSVGPGLNTEAFF.

This clonotype showed up just once. V gene TRBV20-1 combines with J gene TRBJ2-1, with 12 bases matching TRBD2. The ends lost 0 bases at V and 6 bases at J; junction bases unmatched: 18. The CDR3 has 20 amino acids. CDR1 is DFQATT, CDR2 SNEGSKA, per germline (reference sequence). The CDR3 DNA reads TGCAGTGCTAGAGATCTCCCCCTTCGGGCTAGCGGGAGGGCCGGCAATGAGCAGTTCTTC. It translates to CSARDLPLRASGRAGNEQFF.

In this sample, this clonotype turned up a few times. The chain is built from TRBV5-1 and TRBJ2-3; no firm D call. There are 12 residues in the CDR3. Trimming took off 0 bases at V and 7 bases at J, with 6 bases between the two ends. CDR1 is SGHRS and CDR2 is YFSETQ in the germline V gene. CDR3 DNA sequence: TGCGCCAGCAGCTTGGAAGGGCATACGCAGTATTTT. Amino acid sequence: CASSLEGHTQYF.

The rearrangement joins TRBV6-6 to TRBJ1-1; possible D gene TRBD1, 5 bases. From germline, CDR1 is MNHNY and CDR2 SVGAGI (reference sequence). This CDR3 region has 15 residues. Trimming shortened V by 6 bases and J by 2 bases, and 16 bases separated the two germline ends. The CDR3 DNA follows: TGTGCCAGCAGCCCTCCCCGGCAGGGTAACACTGAAGCTTTCTTT. Residues: CASSPPRQGNTEAFF.

In its sample, this clonotype was seen many times. The chain couples TRBV7-8 to TRBJ1-1; the match to TRBD1 covers 7 bases. The CDR3 has 15 amino acids. V trimming: 3 bases; J trimming: 4 bases; junction bases outside the gene matches: 8. CDR1 is SGHVS, CDR2 FQNEAQ, per germline. As DNA, the CDR3 is TGTGCCAGCAGCTTCTCCGGGACAGAAGGCACTGAAGCTTTCTTT. This codes for CASSFSGTEGTEAFF.

This clonotype was seen only a few times. The chain has TRBV19 and TRBJ1-1; tentatively, D is TRBD1 (6 bases). Per the germline V gene, CDR1 is LNHDA and CDR2 is SQIVND (reference sequence). V lost 7 bases, J lost 3 bases, and 24 bases lay in between. This CDR3 region has 17 residues. For the CDR3, the DNA is TGTGCCAGTATTCGCTCACCCGACAGGCCTCGGGACACTGAAGCTTTCTTT. Its translation: CASIRSPDRPRDTEAFF.

This chain joins TRBV11-3 and TRBJ1-6, with 9 bases aligning to TRBD1. Germline V gene data show CDR1 as SGHNT and CDR2 as YENEEA. The CDR3 sequence is 14 residues long. The V and J ends lost 5 bases and 11 bases, in that order; junction bases with no gene match: 7. CDR3 residues: CASSRQGVLAPLHF. CDR3 DNA: TGTGCCAGCAGCCGACAGGGGGTTCTGGCACCCCTCCACTTT. Filled out from reference TRBV11-3 and TRBJ1-6, the complete variable domain reads EAGVVQSPRYKIIEKKQPVAFWCNPISGHNTLYWYLQNLGQGPELLIRYENEEAVDDSQLPKDRFSAERLKGVDSTLKIQPAELGDSAVYLCASSRQGVLAPLHFGNGTRLTVT.

This clonotype was counted only a few times. CDR3 nucleotides: TGTGCCAGCTCCTTCTCCAGGGGAGGAGGAGAGACCCAGTACTTC. It is translated as CASSFSRGGGETQYF. The gene calls are TRBV5-4 and TRBJ2-5; D assignment may be TRBD1 or TRBD2 (6 bases each). The V gene's germline CDR1 is SGHNT and CDR2 YYREEE (reference sequence). The V and J ends lost 7 bases and 4 bases respectively, with 20 bases between them. CDR3 size: 15 residues.

The gene calls are TRBV12-3 or TRBV12-4 and TRBJ2-7, with D possibly TRBD1 on 6 matching bases. V was trimmed by 5 bases and J by 0 bases, leaving 17 bases between them. CDR3 length: 16 residues. The CDR3 loop reads CASSTTGWTVSYEQYF. CDR3 bases: TGTGCCAGCAGTACTACAGGGTGGACTGTCTCCTACGAGCAGTACTTC.

This clonotype was seen repeatedly, ten times or more. The chain recombines TRBV10-2 with TRBJ1-4, with no clear D. The CDR3 has 12 amino acids. The ends were cut back, 6 bases at V and 0 bases at J, with 2 bases in the middle. Germline V CDR1 and CDR2: WSHSY, SAAADI. CDR3 region: CASRATNEKLFF. Here the CDR3 DNA reads TGCGCCAGCAGAGCAACTAATGAAAAACTGTTTTTT.

This clonotype has at least ten counts. The genes are TRBV28 and TRBJ2-3; perhaps TRBD1 as D (5 bases). V lost 5 bases, J lost 1 base, and 7 bases lay in between. The CDR3 extends over 13 amino acids. Looked up from germline, CDR1 is MDHEN and CDR2 is SYDVKM. The CDR3 sequence is CASSLGGTDTQYF. For the CDR3, the DNA is TGTGCCAGCAGTCTAGGGGGCACAGATACGCAGTATTTT. The full variable domain, rest sourced from reference TRBV28 and TRBJ2-3, is DVKVTQSSRYLVKRTGEKVFLECVQDMDHENMFWYRQDPGLGLRLIYFSYDVKMKEKGDIPEGYSVSREKKERFSLILESASTNQTSMYLCASSLGGTDTQYFGPGTRLTVL.